This T cell receptor beta chain appears in the sequencing data of a study of glioma-infiltrating T cells after dendritic cell vaccination. The length of the CDR3 is 15 residues. With 7 bases clipped from V and 4 bases from J, the junction kept 10 bases outside the gene matches. Germline V lookup: CDR1 SGHTA, CDR2 FQGNSA. TCRdb's copy holds only in-frame clones and misses some; the assay was immunoSEQ multiplex PCR. This table has 93,000 or so clones, roughly four fifths appearing once. The TCR sequence derives from a human donor with glioblastoma. The sequenced sample was blood, obtained before dendritic cell vaccination. The chain is built from TRBV7-2 and TRBJ2-3; 8 bases map to TRBD1. The CDR3 DNA reads TGTGCCAGCATTCAAGACAGGGGTAGTTCAGATACGCAGTATTTT. It encodes CASIQDRGSSDTQYF.